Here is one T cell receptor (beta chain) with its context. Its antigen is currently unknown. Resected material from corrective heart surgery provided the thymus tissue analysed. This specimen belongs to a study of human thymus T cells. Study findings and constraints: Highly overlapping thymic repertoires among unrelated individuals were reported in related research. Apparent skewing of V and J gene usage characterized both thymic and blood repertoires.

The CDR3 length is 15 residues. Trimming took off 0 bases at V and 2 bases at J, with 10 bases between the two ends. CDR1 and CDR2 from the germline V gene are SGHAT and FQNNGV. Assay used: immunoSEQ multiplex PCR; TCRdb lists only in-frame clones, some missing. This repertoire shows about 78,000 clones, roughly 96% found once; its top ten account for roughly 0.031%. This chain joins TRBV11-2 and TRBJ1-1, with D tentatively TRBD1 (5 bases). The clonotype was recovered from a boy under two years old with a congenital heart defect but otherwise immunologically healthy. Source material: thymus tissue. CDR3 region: CASSLEVRGNTEAFF. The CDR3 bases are TGTGCCAGCAGCTTAGAAGTGAGGGGTAACACTGAAGCTTTCTTT.